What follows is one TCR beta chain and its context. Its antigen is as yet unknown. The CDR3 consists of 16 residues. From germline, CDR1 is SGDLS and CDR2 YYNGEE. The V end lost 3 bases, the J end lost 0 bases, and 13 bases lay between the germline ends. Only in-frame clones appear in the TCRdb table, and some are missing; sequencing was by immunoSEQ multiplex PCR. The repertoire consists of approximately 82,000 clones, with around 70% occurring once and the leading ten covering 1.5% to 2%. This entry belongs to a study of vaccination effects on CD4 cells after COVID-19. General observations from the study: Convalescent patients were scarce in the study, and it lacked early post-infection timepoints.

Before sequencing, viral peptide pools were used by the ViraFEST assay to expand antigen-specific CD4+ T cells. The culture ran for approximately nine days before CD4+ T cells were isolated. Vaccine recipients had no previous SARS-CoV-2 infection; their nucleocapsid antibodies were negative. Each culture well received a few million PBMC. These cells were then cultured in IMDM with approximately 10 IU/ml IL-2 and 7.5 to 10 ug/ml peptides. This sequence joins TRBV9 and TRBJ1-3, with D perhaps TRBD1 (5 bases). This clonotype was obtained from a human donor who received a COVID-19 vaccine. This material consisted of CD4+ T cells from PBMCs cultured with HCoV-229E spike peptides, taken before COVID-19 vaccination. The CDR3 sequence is CASSERGRHSGNTIYF. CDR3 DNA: TGTGCCAGCAGCGAGAGGGGACGGCACTCTGGAAACACCATATATTTT.